This T cell receptor (beta chain) was sequenced in a study of cytomegalovirus exposure and HLA in healthy donors. With V trimmed by 6 bases and J by 2 bases, 12 bases remained unmatched. This CDR3 is 17 amino acids long. Germline V lookup: CDR1 SGHTA, CDR2 FQGNSA. Findings of the study overall: V- and J-gene trimming in TCR beta was tied to a missense DCLRE1C variant by an analysis performed later. It was confirmed in vitro that a few of the CMV-associated chains were specific for CMV antigens. Indistinguishable V segments, including TRBV6-2 and TRBV6-3, were excluded. In an earlier analysis, most TCR beta V segments were productive about 87% or about 30% of the time.

The PCR made use of 60 Vbeta and 13 Jbeta primers. The table came from immunoSEQ multiplex PCR; TCRdb's copy has only in-frame clones and leaves some out. The sample records 130,000 to 150,000 clones, 79% being singletons. About this clone itself: What it recognizes is unknown.

The sample consisted of PBMCs. This chain joins TRBV7-2 and TRBJ2-1; 8 bases map to TRBD2. The clonotype comes from a woman between 40 and 50 years old in good health and CMV-seropositive. The DNA of the CDR3 is TGTGCCAGCAGATTACCGATCGGGACTAGTGCCTACAATGAGCAGTTCTTC. Its translation is CASRLPIGTSAYNEQFF.